Described below is a single TCR beta chain sequence and its context. Its antigen is still unknown. Naive-designated CD8 cells lacked CD45RO, were positively enriched for CCR7, and omitted terminally differentiated effector memory CD45RA+ cells. Genomic DNA of every subset was divided equally among multiple immunoSEQ plates. The repertoire was sequenced with immunoSEQ multiplex PCR; TCRdb's copy has only in-frame clones and lacks some. The sample records fewer than 700,000 clones, 85% to 95% being singletons. The data were obtained in a study of shared clonotypes between healthy human individuals. Background on the study: Each donor's CD8 memory used one plate, CD8 naive two, each CD4 subset three.

Study findings and constraints: In having few donors, the study represented limited genetic and exposure-history diversity.

V lost 3 bases and J 1 base, leaving 7 bases between the germline ends. This CDR3 has 13 residues. CDR1 SGHDT and CDR2 YYEEEE come from the germline V gene. The source of this sequence is a woman in her twenties or thirties in good health. The rearrangement links TRBV5-6 to TRBJ1-1; TRBD1 is a possible D gene (5 bases). Sequenced sample: naive CD8+ T cells sorted from blood. The CDR3 loop is CASSWGPNTEAFF. CDR3 DNA sequence: TGTGCCAGCAGCTGGGGCCCGAACACTGAAGCTTTCTTT.